Below, one T cell receptor beta chain is given with its context. The second PCR ran about 6 to 12 cycles with a sample-barcoded 5' primer and J-beta primers. Each cDNA molecule was tagged by a template-switch adaptor with 12 random nucleotides. Using its own MiXCR run on the 5' RACE reads, TCRdb lists one record per CDR3 protein. The sample records around 1,700,000 distinct CDR3 sequences, over 25% being singletons. The entry originates in a study of blood T cells in healthy people across ages. The donors, healthy Caucasians from Russia, were aged 6 to 90. Isolation recovered at least 6.5 million PBMCs from every sample. V dropped 3 bases and J dropped 1; count of bases not matched to a gene: 6. The CDR3 consists of 16 residues.

V is TRBV12-3 or TRBV12-4 and J is TRBJ2-4, with 7 bases lining up with TRBD1. The sequence was collected from a woman in her 30s in good health. Sequenced material: blood. For the CDR3, the DNA is TGTGCCAGCAGTTTGACAGGGTTCGCGGCCAAAAACATTCAGTACTTC. Translating gives CASSLTGFAAKNIQYF.